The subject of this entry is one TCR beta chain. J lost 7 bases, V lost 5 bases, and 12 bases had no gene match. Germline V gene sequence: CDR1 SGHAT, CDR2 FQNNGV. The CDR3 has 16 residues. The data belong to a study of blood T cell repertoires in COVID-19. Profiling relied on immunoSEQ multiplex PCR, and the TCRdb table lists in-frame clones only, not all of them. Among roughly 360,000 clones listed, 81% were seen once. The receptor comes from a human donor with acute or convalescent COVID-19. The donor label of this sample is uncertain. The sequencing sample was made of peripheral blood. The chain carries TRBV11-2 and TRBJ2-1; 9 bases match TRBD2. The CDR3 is CASSSLGPSGMNEQFF. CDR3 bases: TGTGCCAGCAGCAGCTTAGGGCCTAGCGGGATGAATGAGCAGTTCTTC.